This TCR beta chain comes out of a study of glioma-infiltrating T cells after dendritic cell vaccination. On the study more broadly: Dendritic cells derived from monocytes and pulsed with autologous tumor lysate formed the vaccine. Patients received three intradermal dendritic cell vaccine injections at biweekly intervals. Overall study results and limits: Longer survival after dendritic cell vaccination followed higher pretreatment TIL content.

As concerns this clone: The antigen is not known.

TCRB CDR3 was amplified from 2 ug genomic DNA or less. Measured with immunoSEQ multiplex PCR; TCRdb has only the in-frame clones, and not every one. The table shows some 73,000 clones, with approximately 80% occurring only once. Per the germline V gene, CDR1 is SGHNT and CDR2 is YYREEE (reference sequence). Trimming took 0 bases from V and 2 from J; bases not matched to a gene: 2. The CDR3 is 16 amino acids. The chain couples TRBV5-4 to TRBJ1-5; 10 bases are shared with TRBD1. The TCR was taken from a human donor with glioblastoma. The source was blood, collected before dendritic cell vaccination. The CDR3 DNA reads TGTGCCAGCAGCTTGGGGGGACAGGGGCGCAATCAGCCCCAGCATTTT. It is translated as CASSLGGQGRNQPQHF.